A single sample gave rise to the 26 T cell receptor beta chains below, sequenced in a study of blood T cells in healthy people across ages. Using a J-beta primer mix together with a sample-barcoded 5' primer, a second PCR was run for roughly 6 to 11 cycles. TCRdb used MiXCR to reprocess the 5' RACE reads, holding one entry per CDR3 protein. The table has hundreds of thousands of distinct CDR3 sequences, 40% to 50% seen once. Specimen: blood. The receptors here all came from a man in his 60s in good health.

V usage is TRBV5-6 and J usage is TRBJ2-4; TRBD1 or TRBD2 may be the D gene (6 bases each). The CDR3 totals 17 residues. Germline V gene data show CDR1 as SGHDT and CDR2 as YYEEEE. The V end lost 4 bases, the J end lost 0 bases, and 17 bases lay between the germline ends. The CDR3 DNA follows: TGTGCCAGCAGCCCACCGCGAGGGGGACTAGCCAAAAACATTCAGTACTTC. As protein: CASSPPRGGLAKNIQYF.

The chain combines TRBV4-1 with TRBJ2-7; the D is unclear. The assigned J gene may be wrong: the sequence end matches TRBJ2-5 better. This CDR3 has 14 amino acids. The germline V gene encodes CDR1 MGHRA and CDR2 YSYEKL. CDR3 loop: CASSQDWQKETQYF. The DNA for the CDR3 is TGCGCCAGCAGCCAAGATTGGCAGAAAGAGACCCAGTACTTC.

Only a few counts were recorded for this clonotype. V and J are TRBV12-3 or TRBV12-4 and TRBJ2-1, with D unclear. Trimming stripped 7 bases from V and 8 bases from J, with 12 bases between. CDR3 length equals 12 residues. Here the CDR3 DNA reads TGTGCCAGCACCCAAAATCGTGATGAGCAGTTCTTC. Translated: CASTQNRDEQFF.

The chain links TRBV3-1 to TRBJ1-6; possibly TRBD1 for D (6 bases). CDR1 is LGHDT and CDR2 is YNNKEL in the germline V gene (reference sequence). Deletions cut 2 bases from V and 9 bases from J, with 8 bases between. The CDR3 extends over 13 amino acids. CDR3 residues: CASSQTGFSPLHF. DNA of the CDR3: TGTGCCAGCAGCCAAACAGGGTTTTCACCCCTCCACTTT. The whole variable domain, remainder taken from reference TRBV3-1 and TRBJ1-6, is DTAVSQTPKYLVTQMGNDKSIKCEQNLGHDTMYWYKQDSKKFLKIMFSYNNKELIINETVPNRFSPKSPDKAHLNLHINSLELGDSAVYFCASSQTGFSPLHFGNGTRLTVT.

The J gene is TRBJ2-2, the V gene TRBV6-5, with 7 bases fitting TRBD1. The V gene end was trimmed by 10 bases and the J gene end by 5 bases; junction bases not matched to a gene: 16. CDR3 length equals 16 residues. Looked up from germline, CDR1 is MNHEY and CDR2 is SVGAGI. DNA for the CDR3: TGTGCCACCAAAACGTCCGGGACAGCAGGGACCGGGGAGCTGTTTTTT. This sequence encodes CATKTSGTAGTGELFF.

The chain uses TRBV29-1 and TRBJ2-4; 8 positions agree with TRBD1. TRBJ2-7 matches the DNA end more closely, so the J call is doubtful. Per the germline V gene, CDR1 is SQVTM and CDR2 is ANQGSEA. The CDR3 length is 15 residues. The CDR3 DNA is TGCAGCGTTGTGATGCCGGGACAGGAGACCTACGAGCAGTACTTC. Encoded protein: CSVVMPGQETYEQYF.

V gene TRBV7-2 combines with J gene TRBJ2-2, with 11 bases that match TRBD2. CDR3 size: 16 residues. J was trimmed by 2 bases and V by 5 bases; bases with no gene match: 4. The germline V gene has CDR1 SGHTA and CDR2 FQGNSA. CDR3 residues: CASSILAGGNTGELFF. The CDR3 DNA follows: TGTGCCAGCAGCATTCTAGCGGGGGGTAACACCGGGGAGCTGTTTTTT.

This clonotype was recorded a few times. This sequence joins TRBV6-2 or TRBV6-3 and TRBJ1-2; D is undetermined. Germline V lookup: CDR1 MNHEY, CDR2 SVGEGT. This CDR3 has 13 residues. The ends were cut back, 6 bases at V and 1 base at J, with 9 bases in the middle. The CDR3 protein is CASSRELNYGYTF. The CDR3 DNA reads as TGTGCCAGCAGCCGAGAACTTAACTATGGCTACACCTTC.

This clonotype has more than one count but fewer than ten. The chain joins TRBV4-3 to TRBJ1-1; 7 bases are a match to TRBD1. This CDR3 is built from 14 residues. The V gene's germline CDR1 is LGHNA and CDR2 YSLEER. Unmatched junction bases numbered 7, after V lost 2 bases and J lost 7 bases. The CDR3: CASSQFKGGSEAFF. The CDR3 DNA is TGCGCCAGCAGCCAATTTAAAGGGGGCAGTGAAGCTTTCTTT.

The chain joins TRBV25-1 to TRBJ2-7; weak D call: TRBD2 (6 bases). The CDR3 is 14 residues long. The V gene lost 8 bases and the J gene lost 3 bases, with 17 bases spanning the gap. CDR1 is MGHDK and CDR2 is SYGVNS in the germline V gene. CDR3: CASCPGFGSYEQYF. CDR3 in DNA: TGTGCCAGCTGTCCAGGTTTCGGGAGCTACGAGCAGTACTTC.

The J gene is TRBJ2-2, the V gene TRBV4-3; 16 bases fit TRBD2. Losses at the gene ends were 4 bases for V and 3 bases for J; bases not matched to a gene: 2. Germline V gene lookup returns CDR1 LGHNA and CDR2 YSLEER. CDR3 size: 17 residues. CDR3 sequence: CASSRGTSGGDTGELFF. CDR3 sequence (DNA): TGCGCCAGCAGCCGCGGGACTAGCGGGGGGGACACCGGGGAGCTGTTTTTT.

This clonotype appeared a few times. V is TRBV4-1 and J is TRBJ2-3; no clear D gene. The V gene lost 0 bases and the J gene lost 1 base, with 8 bases spanning the gap. CDR1 is MGHRA, CDR2 YSYEKL, per germline. This CDR3 has 15 residues. This CDR3 reads CASSQDLQGTDTQYF. CDR3 bases: TGCGCCAGCAGCCAAGATCTTCAGGGCACAGATACGCAGTATTTT.

This clonotype was detected only a few times. CDR3 nucleotide sequence: TGTGCCAGCAGCGGGGCAGGGGGAGATACGCAGTATTTT. This encodes CASSGAGGDTQYF. The chain joins TRBV5-5 to TRBJ2-3; 7 nucleotides agree with TRBD1. Looked up from germline, CDR1 is SGHKS and CDR2 is YYEKEE (reference sequence). The length of the CDR3 is 13 residues. Germline trimming cut 4 bases from V and 5 bases from J; bases unmatched to any gene: 4.

The CDR3 region has the DNA TGCAGTGCAACACTCGGGGGGAGGGGCTCCTCACCCCTCCACTTT. Amino acids: CSATLGGRGSSPLHF. The chain carries TRBV20-1 and TRBJ1-6; TRBD1 might be the D (5 bases). This CDR3 has 15 residues. Trimming took off 6 bases at V and 10 bases at J, with 22 bases between the two ends. In germline, CDR1 is DFQATT, CDR2 SNEGSKA (reference sequence).

This chain connects TRBV30 to TRBJ2-7; no reliable D call. The CDR3 has 12 amino acids. CDR1 is GTSNPN, CDR2 SVGIG, per germline (reference sequence). V lost 1 base, J lost 3 bases, and 7 bases lay in between. CDR3 nucleotide sequence: TGTGCCTGGAGTGAGTTGGGCTACGAGCAGTACTTC. It yields the protein CAWSELGYEQYF.

This chain uses TRBV12-3 or TRBV12-4 with TRBJ2-7, with 10 bases that match TRBD1. The CDR3 spans 14 residues. J lost 7 bases, V lost 10 bases, and 13 bases had no gene match. The CDR3 DNA follows: TGTGCCACCCTCCGGACAGGGGGGTTTGGGGAGCAGTACTTC. This encodes CATLRTGGFGEQYF.

The table lists this clonotype with many counts. The chain is built from TRBV16 and TRBJ1-2, with 7 bases identical to TRBD1. V gave up 0 bases and J gave up 2 bases; unmatched junction bases: 9. The CDR3 loop spans 17 amino acids. Germline CDR1 and CDR2: KGHSY and FQNENV. The CDR3 here is CASSQSRDSWENYGYTF. CDR3 in DNA: TGTGCCAGCAGCCAATCGCGGGACAGTTGGGAAAACTATGGCTACACCTTC.

This clonotype turned up a few times. CDR3 bases: TGTGCCAGCAGTGTGAAAGCCTACACCTTC. Translated: CASSVKAYTF. This rearrangement joins TRBV2 to TRBJ1-2, with D unresolved. The CDR3 spans 10 residues. V lost 4 bases, J lost 10 bases, and 7 bases lay in between. CDR1 is SNHLY and CDR2 is FYNNEI in the germline V gene.

The CDR3 coding sequence is TGCAGTGCTAGGGAGAGCCCCGGACAGAACACTGAAGCTTTCTTT. This sequence encodes CSARESPGQNTEAFF. The rearrangement joins TRBV20-1 to TRBJ1-1, with D possibly matching TRBD1 (5 bases). The CDR3 runs 15 residues. With 3 bases removed from V and 1 base from J, the gap between germline ends came to 15 bases. The germline V gene encodes CDR1 DFQATT and CDR2 SNEGSKA (reference sequence).

The CDR3 bases are TGCAGTGCTAGAGATTTCGGACGGCTTAATGAAAAACTGTTTTTT. Its protein is CSARDFGRLNEKLFF. V is TRBV20-1 and J is TRBJ1-4; D gene ambiguous. V was clipped by 0 bases and J by 4 bases, with 12 bases between them. CDR1 and CDR2 from the germline V gene are DFQATT and SNEGSKA (reference sequence). CDR3 size: 15 residues.

This clonotype was seen a handful of times. The chain employs TRBV6-2 or TRBV6-3 and TRBJ2-4, with D hard to call. The CDR3 is made up of 11 amino acids. V lost 7 bases, J lost 7 bases, and 8 bases lay in between. The germline V gene has CDR1 MNHEY and CDR2 SVGEGT. DNA for the CDR3: TGTGCCAGCAAGGGATCGAACATTCAGTACTTC. Translated: CASKGSNIQYF.

The chain couples TRBV4-1 to TRBJ1-3; D may be TRBD1 (5 bases). Germline lookup yields CDR1 MGHRA and CDR2 YSYEKL. The length of the CDR3 is 15 residues. The V and J ends lost 4 bases and 4 bases respectively, with 14 bases between them. CDR3 protein: CASSLEGSGGNTIYF. Written as DNA, the CDR3 is TGCGCCAGCAGCCTTGAGGGGAGTGGCGGAAACACCATATATTTT.

The chain employs TRBV6-2 or TRBV6-3 and TRBJ2-7, with TRBD1 matching 7 bases. Germline CDR1 is MNHEY and CDR2 is SVGEGT. V dropped 6 bases and J dropped 10; count of bases not matched to a gene: 9. There are 12 residues in the CDR3. The DNA of the CDR3 is TGTGCCAGCAGAGAGGGGGACAGCATACAGTACTTC. Translating it yields CASREGDSIQYF.

The V gene is TRBV20-1, the J gene TRBJ2-1, with TRBD2 identical over 9 bases. This CDR3 comprises 21 residues. J gave up 10 bases and V 3 bases, and 31 bases lay outside the gene matches. Germline-derived CDR1 and CDR2 are DFQATT and SNEGSKA (reference sequence). The CDR3 sequence is CSASLSRVASGAFPRSGEQFF. The CDR3 DNA sequence: TGCAGTGCTAGCCTATCCCGCGTTGCTAGCGGGGCTTTCCCCCGCTCCGGGGAGCAGTTCTTC.

This clonotype was seen a handful of times. The rearrangement joins TRBV7-6 to TRBJ2-7; no definite D call. The ends were cut back, 5 bases at V and 0 bases at J, with 11 bases in the middle. The CDR3 spans 14 residues. Germline CDR1 SGHVS, CDR2 FNYEAQ. CDR3 DNA sequence: TGTGCCAGCAGCACCGGACCCGGCTCCTACGAGCAGTACTTC. Its protein product is CASSTGPGSYEQYF.

V usage is TRBV7-9 and J usage is TRBJ2-1; 7 bases fit TRBD1. The J call may be mistaken, given a closer DNA end match to TRBJ2-7. Germline V gene data show CDR1 as SEHNR and CDR2 as FQNEAQ (reference sequence). The CDR3 runs to 16 residues. DNA of the CDR3: TGTGCCAGCAGCTGGGACAGAACGAGCTCCTACAATGAGCAGTACTTC. Translation: CASSWDRTSSYNEQYF.